This TCR beta chain was captured by sequencing in a study of T cells in women clearing cervical HPV infection. On this clone: The read comes to an end 3 residues before the CDR3 does, leaving the germline J gene to fill in the end.

Clones were read by immunoSEQ multiplex PCR, and TCRdb kept only the in-frame ones, dropping some. This repertoire comprises around 40,000 clones; its ten largest clones make up just under 6.5%. The CDR3 covers 14 residues. After removal of 3 bases from V and 4 bases from J, the junction contained 6 bases not matched to a gene. CDR1 is SEHNR, CDR2 FQNEAQ, per germline (reference sequence). Sequencing was performed on blood buffy coat. The TCR originated in a woman between 18 and 70 years old with a cervical HPV16 infection that either progressed to CIN3+ or cleared (not recorded which). The chain uses TRBV7-9 and TRBJ2-7; the match to TRBD1 covers 7 bases. The CDR3 here is CASSFEGAHYEQYF. The CDR3 bases that were read are TGTGCCAGCAGCTTCGAGGGGGCCCATTACGAG.